This T cell receptor beta chain was recorded in a study of T cell changes during pregnancy in multiple sclerosis. Libraries were prepared by immunoSEQ multiplex PCR; TCRdb keeps only in-frame clonotypes and omits some of them. The sample shows 40,000 to 50,000 clones, around 93% of them seen only once. This clone has only a few counts. Sequenced here: CD8+ T cells from peripheral blood mononuclear cells, sampled after pregnancy. The source is a female donor with multiple sclerosis, enrolled in a pregnancy study.

This chain's CDR3 is CASSLAYTEAFF. The CDR3 DNA is TGTGCCAGCAGCTTAGCCTACACTGAAGCTTTCTTT. This sequence joins TRBV7-9 and TRBJ1-1, with D unclear. From germline, CDR1 is SEHNR and CDR2 FQNEAQ (reference sequence). The V gene lost 0 bases and the J gene lost 3 bases, with 2 bases spanning the gap. There are 12 residues in the CDR3.